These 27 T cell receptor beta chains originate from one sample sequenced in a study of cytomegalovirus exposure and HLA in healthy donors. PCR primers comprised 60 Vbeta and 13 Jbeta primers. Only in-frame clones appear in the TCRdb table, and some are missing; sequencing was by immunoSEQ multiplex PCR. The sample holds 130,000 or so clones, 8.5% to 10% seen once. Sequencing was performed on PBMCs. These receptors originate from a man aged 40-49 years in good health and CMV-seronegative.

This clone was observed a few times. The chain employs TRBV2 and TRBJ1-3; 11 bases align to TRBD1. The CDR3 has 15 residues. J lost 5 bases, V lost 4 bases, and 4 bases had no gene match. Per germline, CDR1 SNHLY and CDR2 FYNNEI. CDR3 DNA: TGTGCCAGCAGTGGCGGACAGGGGGCGAGAAACACCATATATTTT. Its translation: CASSGGQGARNTIYF. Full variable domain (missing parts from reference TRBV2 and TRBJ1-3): EPEVTQTPSHQVTQMGQEVILRCVPISNHLYFYWYRQILGQKVEFLVSFYNNEISEKSEIFDDQFSVERPDGSNFTLKIRSTKLEDSAMYFCASSGGQGARNTIYFGEGSWLTVV.

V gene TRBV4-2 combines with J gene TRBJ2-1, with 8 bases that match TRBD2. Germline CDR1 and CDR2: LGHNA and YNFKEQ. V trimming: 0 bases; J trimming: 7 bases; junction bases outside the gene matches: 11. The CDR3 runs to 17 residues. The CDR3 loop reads CASSQDSLGGGPNEQFF. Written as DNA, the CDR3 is TGTGCCAGCAGCCAAGATTCCCTCGGCGGGGGGCCTAATGAGCAGTTCTTC.

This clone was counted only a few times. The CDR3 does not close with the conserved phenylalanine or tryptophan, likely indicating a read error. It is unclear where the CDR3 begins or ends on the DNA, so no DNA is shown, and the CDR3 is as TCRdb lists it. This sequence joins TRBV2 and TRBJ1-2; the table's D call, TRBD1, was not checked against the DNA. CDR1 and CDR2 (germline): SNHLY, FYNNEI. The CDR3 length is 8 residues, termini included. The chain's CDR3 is CASRGVEL.

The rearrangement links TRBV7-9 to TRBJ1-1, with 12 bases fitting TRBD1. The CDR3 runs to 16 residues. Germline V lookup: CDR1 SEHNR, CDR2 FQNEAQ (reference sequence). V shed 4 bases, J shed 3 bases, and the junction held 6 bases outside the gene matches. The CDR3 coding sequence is TGTGCCAGCAGCTCGGGACAGGGGGCGGCGGACACTGAAGCTTTCTTT. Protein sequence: CASSSGQGAADTEAFF. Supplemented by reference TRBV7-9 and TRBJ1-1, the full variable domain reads DTGVSQNPRHKITKRGQNVTFRCDPISEHNRLYWYRQTLGQGPEFLTYFQNEAQLEKSRLLSDRFSAERPKGSFSTLEIQRTEQGDSAMYLCASSSGQGAADTEAFFGQGTRLTVV.

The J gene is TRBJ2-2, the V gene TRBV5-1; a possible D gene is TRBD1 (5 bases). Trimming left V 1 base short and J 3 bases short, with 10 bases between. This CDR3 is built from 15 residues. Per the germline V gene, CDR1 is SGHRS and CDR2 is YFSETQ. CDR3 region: CASSLSLRDTGELFF. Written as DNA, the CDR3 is TGCGCCAGCAGCTTGTCTCTCAGGGACACCGGGGAGCTGTTTTTT.

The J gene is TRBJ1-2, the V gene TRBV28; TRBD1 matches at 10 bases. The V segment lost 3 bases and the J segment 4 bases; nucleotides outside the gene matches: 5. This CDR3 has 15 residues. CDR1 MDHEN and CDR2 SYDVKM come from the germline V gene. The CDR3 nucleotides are TGTGCCAGCAGTTTCCTTGGGACAGGGGCCTATGGCTACACCTTC. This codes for CASSFLGTGAYGYTF.

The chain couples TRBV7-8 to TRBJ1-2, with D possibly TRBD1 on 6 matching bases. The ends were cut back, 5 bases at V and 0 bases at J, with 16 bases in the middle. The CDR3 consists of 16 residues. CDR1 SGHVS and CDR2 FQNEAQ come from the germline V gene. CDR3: CASSGRAGEPNYGYTF. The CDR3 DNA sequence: TGTGCCAGCAGCGGGAGGGCAGGGGAGCCTAACTATGGCTACACCTTC. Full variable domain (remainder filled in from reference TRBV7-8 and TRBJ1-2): GAGVSQSPRYKVAKRGQDVALRCDPISGHVSLFWYQQALGQGPEFLTYFQNEAQLDKSGLPSDRFFAERPEGSVSTLKIQRTQQEDSAVYLCASSGRAGEPNYGYTFGSGTRLTVV.

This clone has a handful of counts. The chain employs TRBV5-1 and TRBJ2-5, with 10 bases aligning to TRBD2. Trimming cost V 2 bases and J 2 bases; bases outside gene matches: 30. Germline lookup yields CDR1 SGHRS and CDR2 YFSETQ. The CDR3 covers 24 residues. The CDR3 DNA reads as TGCGCCAGCAGCTTTAGGGGGCGGACAGCCGGACTAGCGGCGCCCCGGCCGAATCAAGAGACCCAGTACTTC. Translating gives CASSFRGRTAGLAAPRPNQETQYF.

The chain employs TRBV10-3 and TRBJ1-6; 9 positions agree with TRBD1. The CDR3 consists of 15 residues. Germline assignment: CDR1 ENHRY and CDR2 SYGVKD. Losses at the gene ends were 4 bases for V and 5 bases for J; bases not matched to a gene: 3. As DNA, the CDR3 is TGTGCCATCAGTGGTGGGACAGGGAATAATTCACCCCTCCACTTT. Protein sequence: CAISGGTGNNSPLHF.

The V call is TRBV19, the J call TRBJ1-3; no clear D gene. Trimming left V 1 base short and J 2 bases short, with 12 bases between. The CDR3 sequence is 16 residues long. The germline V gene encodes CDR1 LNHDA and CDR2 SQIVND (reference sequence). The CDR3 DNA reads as TGTGCCAGTAGTATAGGAGGCGGAAGAACTGGAAACACCATATATTTT. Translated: CASSIGGGRTGNTIYF.

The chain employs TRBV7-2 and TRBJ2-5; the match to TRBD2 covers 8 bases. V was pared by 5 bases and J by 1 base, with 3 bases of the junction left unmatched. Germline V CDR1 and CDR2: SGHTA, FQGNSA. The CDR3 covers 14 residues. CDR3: CASSPAGAQETQYF. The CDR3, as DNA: TGTGCCAGCAGCCCAGCGGGGGCCCAAGAGACCCAGTACTTC. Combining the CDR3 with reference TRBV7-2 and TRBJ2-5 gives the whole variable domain GAGVSQSPSNKVTEKGKDVELRCDPISGHTALYWYRQSLGQGLEFLIYFQGNSAPDKSGLPSDRFSAERTGGSVSTLTIQRTQQEDSAVYLCASSPAGAQETQYFGPGTRLLVL.

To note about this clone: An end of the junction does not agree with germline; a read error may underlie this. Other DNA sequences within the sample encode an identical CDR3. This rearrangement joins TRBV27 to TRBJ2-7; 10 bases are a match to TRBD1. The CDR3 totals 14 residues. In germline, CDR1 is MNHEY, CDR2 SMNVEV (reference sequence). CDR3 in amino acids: CASRPGTGAFEQYF. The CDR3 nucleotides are TGTGCCAGCAGACCCGGGACAGGGGCGTTCGAGCAGTACTTT.

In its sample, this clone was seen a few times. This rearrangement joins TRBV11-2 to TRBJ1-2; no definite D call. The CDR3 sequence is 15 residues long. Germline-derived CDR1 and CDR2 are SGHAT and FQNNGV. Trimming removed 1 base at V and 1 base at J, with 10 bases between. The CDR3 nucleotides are TGTGCCAGCAGCTTAGCTGCAGGTCGTAACTATGGCTACACCTTC. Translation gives CASSLAAGRNYGYTF.

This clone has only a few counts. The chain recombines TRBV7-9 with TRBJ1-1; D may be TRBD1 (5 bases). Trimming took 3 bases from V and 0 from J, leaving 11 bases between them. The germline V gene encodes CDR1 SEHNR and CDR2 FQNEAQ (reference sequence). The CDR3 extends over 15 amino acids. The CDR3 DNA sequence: TGTGCCAGCAGCTTTCCCAGGGCTGTGAACACTGAAGCTTTCTTT. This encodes CASSFPRAVNTEAFF.

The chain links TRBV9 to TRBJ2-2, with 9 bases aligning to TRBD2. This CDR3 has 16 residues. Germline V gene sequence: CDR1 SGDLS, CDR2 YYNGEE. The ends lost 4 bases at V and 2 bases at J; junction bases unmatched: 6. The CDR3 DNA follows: TGTGCCAGCAGCATTAGCGGGGGCCTTAACACCGGGGAGCTGTTTTTT. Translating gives CASSISGGLNTGELFF.

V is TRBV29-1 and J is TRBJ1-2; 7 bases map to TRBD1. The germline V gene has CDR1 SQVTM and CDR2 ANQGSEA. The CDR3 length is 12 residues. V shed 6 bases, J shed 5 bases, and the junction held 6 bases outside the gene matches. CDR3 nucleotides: TGCAGCGTCGCTGGGACAGCATATGGCTACACCTTC. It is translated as CSVAGTAYGYTF.

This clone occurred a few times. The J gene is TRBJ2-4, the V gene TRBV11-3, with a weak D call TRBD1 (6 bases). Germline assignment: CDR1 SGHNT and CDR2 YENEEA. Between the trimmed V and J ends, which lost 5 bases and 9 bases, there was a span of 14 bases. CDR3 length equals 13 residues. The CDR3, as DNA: TGTGCCAGCAGCCCCGAGAGGGGGAGCATTCAGTACTTC. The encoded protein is CASSPERGSIQYF.

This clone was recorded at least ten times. CDR3 nucleotides: TGTGCCAGCAGCTTAGCGTTTACAGGGGTCGGCTACACCTTC. Its protein is CASSLAFTGVGYTF. The rearrangement uses TRBV7-9 and TRBJ1-2; 7 bases are shared with TRBD1. V shed 0 bases and J 8 bases; nucleotides not matched to a gene: 6. The CDR3 covers 14 residues. Germline loops: CDR1 SEHNR, CDR2 FQNEAQ (reference sequence).

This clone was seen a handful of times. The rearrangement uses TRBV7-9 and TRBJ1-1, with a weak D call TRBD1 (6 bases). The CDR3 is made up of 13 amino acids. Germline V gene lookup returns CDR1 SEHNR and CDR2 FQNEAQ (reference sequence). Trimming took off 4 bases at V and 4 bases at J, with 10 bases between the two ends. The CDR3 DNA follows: TGTGCCAGCAGCTACCCAGGGGTCACTGAAGCTTTCTTT. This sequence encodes CASSYPGVTEAFF.

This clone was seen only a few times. The CDR3 loop reads CASSLPPGSEQYF. CDR3 nucleotide sequence: TGTGCCAGCAGCTTGCCGCCGGGGAGCGAGCAGTACTTC. This chain joins TRBV5-4 and TRBJ2-7; D is possibly TRBD2 (5 bases). With 1 base removed from V and 6 bases from J, the gap between germline ends came to 11 bases. The CDR3 has 13 amino acids. Germline V gene lookup returns CDR1 SGHNT and CDR2 YYREEE (reference sequence).

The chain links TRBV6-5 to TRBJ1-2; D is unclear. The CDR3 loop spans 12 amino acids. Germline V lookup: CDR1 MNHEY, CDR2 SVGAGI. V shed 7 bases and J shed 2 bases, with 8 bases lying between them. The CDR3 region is CASTERNYGYTF. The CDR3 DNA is TGTGCCAGCACAGAACGAAACTATGGCTACACCTTC.

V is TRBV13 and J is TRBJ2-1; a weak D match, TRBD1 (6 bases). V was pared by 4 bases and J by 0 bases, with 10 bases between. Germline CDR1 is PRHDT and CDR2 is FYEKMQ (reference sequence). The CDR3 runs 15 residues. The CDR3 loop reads CASSSGQSSYNEQFF. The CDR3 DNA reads TGTGCCAGCAGCTCCGGACAGTCCTCCTACAATGAGCAGTTCTTC.

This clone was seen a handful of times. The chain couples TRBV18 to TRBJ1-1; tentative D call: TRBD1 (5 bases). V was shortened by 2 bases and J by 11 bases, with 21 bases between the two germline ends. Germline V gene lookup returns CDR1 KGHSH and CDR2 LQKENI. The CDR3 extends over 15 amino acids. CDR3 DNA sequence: TGTGCCAGCTCACCAGATCCCGTTCGAGGGACTGGGGCTTTCTTT. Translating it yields CASSPDPVRGTGAFF.

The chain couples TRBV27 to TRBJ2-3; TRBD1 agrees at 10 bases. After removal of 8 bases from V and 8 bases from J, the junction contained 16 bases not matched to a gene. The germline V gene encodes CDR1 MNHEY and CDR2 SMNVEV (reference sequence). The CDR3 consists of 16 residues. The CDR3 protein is CASLFLGQGGPGTQYF. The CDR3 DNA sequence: TGTGCCAGCCTGTTCTTAGGACAGGGGGGTCCAGGTACGCAGTATTTT.

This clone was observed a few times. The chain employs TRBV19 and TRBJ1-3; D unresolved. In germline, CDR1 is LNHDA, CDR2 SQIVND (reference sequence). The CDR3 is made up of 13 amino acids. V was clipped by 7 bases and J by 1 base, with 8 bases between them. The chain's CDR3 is CASTPFSGNTIYF. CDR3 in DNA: TGTGCCAGTACCCCTTTTTCTGGAAACACCATATATTTT.

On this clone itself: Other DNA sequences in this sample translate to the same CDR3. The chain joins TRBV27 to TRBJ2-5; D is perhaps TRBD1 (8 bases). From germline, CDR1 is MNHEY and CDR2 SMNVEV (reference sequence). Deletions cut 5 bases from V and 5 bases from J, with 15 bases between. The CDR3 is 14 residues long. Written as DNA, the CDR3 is TGTGCCAGCAGTGAGCGGGGACAGGCGGAGACCCAGTACTTC. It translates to CASSERGQAETQYF.

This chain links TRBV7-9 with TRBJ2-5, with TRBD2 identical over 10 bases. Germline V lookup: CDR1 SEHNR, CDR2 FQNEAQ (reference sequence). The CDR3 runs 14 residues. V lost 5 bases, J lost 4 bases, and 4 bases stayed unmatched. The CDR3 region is CASSASGGGETQYF. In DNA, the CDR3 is TGTGCCAGCAGCGCTAGCGGGGGAGGAGAGACCCAGTACTTC.